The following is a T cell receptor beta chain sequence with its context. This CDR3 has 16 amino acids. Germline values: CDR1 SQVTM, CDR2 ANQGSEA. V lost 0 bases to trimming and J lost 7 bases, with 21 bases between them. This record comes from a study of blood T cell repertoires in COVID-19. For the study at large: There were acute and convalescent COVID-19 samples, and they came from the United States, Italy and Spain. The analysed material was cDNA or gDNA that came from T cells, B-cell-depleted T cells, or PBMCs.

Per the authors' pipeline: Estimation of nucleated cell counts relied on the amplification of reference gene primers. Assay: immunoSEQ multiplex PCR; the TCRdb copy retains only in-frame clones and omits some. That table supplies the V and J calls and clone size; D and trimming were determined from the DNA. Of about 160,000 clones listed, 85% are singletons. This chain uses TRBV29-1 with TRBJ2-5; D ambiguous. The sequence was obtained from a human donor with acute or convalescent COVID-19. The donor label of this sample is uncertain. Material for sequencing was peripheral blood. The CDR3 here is CSVEDDWFPHKRTQYF. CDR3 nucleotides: TGCAGCGTTGAAGATGACTGGTTTCCTCACAAGAGGACCCAGTACTTC.